Here is one TCR beta chain with its context. As yet, its antigen is unknown. TCRdb's table, derived via immunoSEQ multiplex PCR, lists solely in-frame clones and lacks some. The sample lists some 47,000 clones, under 85% occurring once. These data come from a study of T cell responses to AZD1222 COVID-19 vaccine. General study findings and limits: Two doses of AZD1222 preceded a rise in Spike-specific TCR breadth and depth. Of spike-specific TCRs, nearly half reportedly target regions left unmutated in variants.

This CDR3 has 14 residues. CDR1 is ENHRY, CDR2 SYGVKD, per germline. V shed 5 bases and J shed 0 bases, with 11 bases lying between them. The chain combines TRBV10-3 with TRBJ2-7, with D maybe TRBD1 (6 bases). Sequencing was performed on peripheral blood, taken on day 0 of AZD1222 vaccination. This TCR derives from an adult in good health. CDR3 nucleotides: TGTGCCATCAGTCCCGGGACACCCTCCTACGAGCAGTACTTC. Translation gives CAISPGTPSYEQYF.